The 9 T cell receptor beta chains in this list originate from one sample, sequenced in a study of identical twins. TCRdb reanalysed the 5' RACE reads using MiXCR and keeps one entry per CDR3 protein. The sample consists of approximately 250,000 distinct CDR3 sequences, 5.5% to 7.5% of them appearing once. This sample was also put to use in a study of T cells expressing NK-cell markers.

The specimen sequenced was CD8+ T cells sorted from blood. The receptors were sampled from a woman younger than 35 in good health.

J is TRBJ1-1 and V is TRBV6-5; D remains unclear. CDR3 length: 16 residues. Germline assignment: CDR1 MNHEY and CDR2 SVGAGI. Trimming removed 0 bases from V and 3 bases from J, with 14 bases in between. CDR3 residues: CASSYSVSGIDTEAFF. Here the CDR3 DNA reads TGTGCCAGCAGTTACTCGGTTAGTGGTATAGACACTGAAGCTTTCTTT.

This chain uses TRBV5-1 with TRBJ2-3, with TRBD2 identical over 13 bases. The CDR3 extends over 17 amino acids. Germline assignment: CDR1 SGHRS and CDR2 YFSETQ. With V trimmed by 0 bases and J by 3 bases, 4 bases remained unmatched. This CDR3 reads CASSLGLAGGMTDTQYF. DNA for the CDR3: TGCGCCAGCAGCTTGGGACTAGCGGGGGGAATGACAGATACGCAGTATTTT.

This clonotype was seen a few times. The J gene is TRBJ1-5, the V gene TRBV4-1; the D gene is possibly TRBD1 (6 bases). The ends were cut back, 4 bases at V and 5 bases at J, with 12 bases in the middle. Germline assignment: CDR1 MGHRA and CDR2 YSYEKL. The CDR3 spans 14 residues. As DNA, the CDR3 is TGCGCCAGCAGCCCTCGACAGGCCCATCAGCCCCAGCATTTT. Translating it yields CASSPRQAHQPQHF.

The CDR3 DNA follows: TGTGCCAGCAGTTTAGGACTGGGAAACATTCAGTACTTC. Translation: CASSLGLGNIQYF. The chain joins TRBV27 to TRBJ2-4; weak D call: TRBD2 (5 bases). V dropped 2 bases and J dropped 6 bases, with 8 bases sitting between them. Germline loops: CDR1 MNHEY, CDR2 SMNVEV (reference sequence). This CDR3 spans 13 amino acids.

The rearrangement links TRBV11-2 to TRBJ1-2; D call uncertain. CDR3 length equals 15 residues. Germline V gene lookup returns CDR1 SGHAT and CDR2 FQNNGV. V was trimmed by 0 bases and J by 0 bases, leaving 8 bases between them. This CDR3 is CASSLDARANYGYTF. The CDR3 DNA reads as TGTGCCAGCAGCTTAGACGCCCGAGCTAACTATGGCTACACCTTC.

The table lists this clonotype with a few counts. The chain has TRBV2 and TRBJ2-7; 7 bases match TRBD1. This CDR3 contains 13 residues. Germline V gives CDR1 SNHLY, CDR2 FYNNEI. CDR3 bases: TGTGCTAAGGGGGCAGCCCGGTACGGCGAGCAGTACTTC. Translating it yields CAKGAARYGEQYF.

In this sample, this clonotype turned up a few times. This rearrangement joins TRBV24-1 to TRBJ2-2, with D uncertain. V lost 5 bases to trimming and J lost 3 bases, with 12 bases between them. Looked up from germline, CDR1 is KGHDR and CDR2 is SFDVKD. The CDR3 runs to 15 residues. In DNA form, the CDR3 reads TGTGCCACCAGTGGAAAATCCGGATACACCGGGGAGCTGTTTTTT. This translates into CATSGKSGYTGELFF.

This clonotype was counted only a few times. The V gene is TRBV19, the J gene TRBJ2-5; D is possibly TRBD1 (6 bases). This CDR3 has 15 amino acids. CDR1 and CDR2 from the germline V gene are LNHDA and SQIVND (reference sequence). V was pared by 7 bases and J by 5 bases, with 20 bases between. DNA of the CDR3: TGTGCCAGTAACTCACGTCAGGGGCGCGACGAGACCCAGTACTTC. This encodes CASNSRQGRDETQYF. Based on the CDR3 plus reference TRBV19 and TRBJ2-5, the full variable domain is DGGITQSPKYLFRKEGQNVTLSCEQNLNHDAMYWYRQDPGQGLRLIYYSQIVNDFQKGDIAEGYSVSREKKESFPLTVTSAQKNPTAFYLCASNSRQGRDETQYFGPGTRLLVL.

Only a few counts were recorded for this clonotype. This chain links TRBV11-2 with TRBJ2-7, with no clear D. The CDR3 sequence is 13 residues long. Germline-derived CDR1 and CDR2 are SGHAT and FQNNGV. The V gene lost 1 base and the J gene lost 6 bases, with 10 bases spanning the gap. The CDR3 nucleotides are TGTGCCAGCAGCTTAGTCTCGGGCGGCGAGCAGTACTTC. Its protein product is CASSLVSGGEQYF.